One and the same sample provided the 15 T cell receptor beta chains below, sequenced in a study of blood T cell repertoires in COVID-19. The assay was immunoSEQ multiplex PCR, and TCRdb's table has in-frame clones only and misses some. The data show 110,000 to 150,000 clones, 70% to 90% seen once. Sample: peripheral blood. Every receptor here comes from a human donor in a cohort sampled during active COVID-19.

V gene TRBV9 combines with J gene TRBJ2-3, with 8 bases matching TRBD2. CDR1 and CDR2 from the germline V gene are SGDLS and YYNGEE. CDR3 length: 16 residues. V gave up 2 bases and J gave up 0 bases; unmatched junction bases: 5. CDR3 DNA: TGTGCCAGCAGCGTGGGGACTAGGGATAGCACAGATACGCAGTATTTT. It is translated as CASSVGTRDSTDTQYF.

J is TRBJ1-2 and V is TRBV12-5; D is perhaps TRBD1 (6 bases). CDR3 length: 14 residues. Trimming stripped 5 bases from V and 2 bases from J, with 12 bases between. Germline V lookup: CDR1 LGHNT, CDR2 FRNRAP. CDR3 sequence reads: CASGPGQVNYGYTF. DNA of the CDR3: TGTGCTAGTGGTCCGGGACAAGTAAACTATGGCTACACCTTC.

This rearrangement joins TRBV18 to TRBJ1-2, with D possibly TRBD1 on 5 matching bases. V gave up 0 bases and J gave up 8 bases, with 10 bases separating them. The CDR3 covers 13 residues. Germline V CDR1 and CDR2: KGHSH, LQKENI. The CDR3 sequence is CASSPPEGVGYTF. CDR3 coding DNA: TGTGCCAGCTCACCACCGGAAGGGGTCGGCTACACCTTC.

The chain employs TRBV6-5 and TRBJ1-2; 8 bases are shared with TRBD1. The J segment lost 0 bases and the V segment lost 6 bases, leaving 3 bases of the junction unmatched. Germline V gene data show CDR1 as MNHEY and CDR2 as SVGAGI. This CDR3 has 14 residues. The CDR3 coding sequence is TGTGCCAGCAGGCGGGACAGGTCTAACTATGGCTACACCTTC. Protein product: CASRRDRSNYGYTF.

In this sample, this clone turned up once. The chain is built from TRBV19 and TRBJ1-2; 8 positions match TRBD1. The V segment lost 5 bases and the J segment 6 bases; nucleotides outside the gene matches: 5. CDR3 length equals 13 residues. Germline CDR1 is LNHDA and CDR2 is SQIVND (reference sequence). The CDR3 coding sequence is TGTGCCAGTAGTCCCCGGACAGGGAATGGCTACACCTTC. This sequence encodes CASSPRTGNGYTF.

This clone appeared a single time. This chain joins TRBV7-2 and TRBJ2-3; maybe TRBD2 (6 bases). Trimming removed 4 bases from V and 0 bases from J, with 17 bases in between. Germline loops: CDR1 SGHTA, CDR2 FQGNSA. This CDR3 is built from 17 residues. The CDR3, as DNA: TGTGCCAGCAGCTGGGACTTCGTGCCTTCTAGCACAGATACGCAGTATTTT. This sequence encodes CASSWDFVPSSTDTQYF.

This sequence joins TRBV28 and TRBJ2-1; tentative D call: TRBD1 (5 bases). Germline CDR1 is MDHEN and CDR2 is SYDVKM. The V and J ends lost 3 bases and 4 bases respectively, with 10 bases between them. The CDR3 is 14 amino acids. The CDR3 region is CASSLGQSYNEQFF. CDR3 in DNA: TGTGCCAGCAGTTTGGGGCAGAGTTACAATGAGCAGTTCTTC.

This chain joins TRBV19 and TRBJ1-4; TRBD1 is a possible D gene (5 bases). This CDR3 comprises 15 residues. Germline CDR1 reads LNHDA; CDR2 reads SQIVND (reference sequence). V lost 3 bases and J 4 bases, leaving 12 bases between the germline ends. The CDR3 here is CASSIQGTVNEKLFF. The CDR3 DNA follows: TGTGCCAGTAGTATCCAGGGCACAGTTAATGAAAAACTGTTTTTT.

This chain links TRBV5-1 with TRBJ2-1; 7 bases map to TRBD2. In germline, CDR1 is SGHRS, CDR2 YFSETQ. V dropped 0 bases and J dropped 4; count of bases not matched to a gene: 7. This CDR3 is 16 amino acids long. CDR3 loop: CASSLAMGGAYNEQFF. The CDR3 DNA is TGCGCCAGCAGCTTGGCAATGGGAGGGGCTTACAATGAGCAGTTCTTC.

The chain has TRBV7-9 and TRBJ2-1; maybe TRBD1 (5 bases). The CDR3 loop spans 16 amino acids. Trimming took 5 bases from V and 5 from J, leaving 19 bases between them. CDR1 and CDR2 from the germline V gene are SEHNR and FQNEAQ (reference sequence). CDR3 in amino acids: CASSPSIGLGHNEQFF. The CDR3, as DNA: TGTGCCAGCAGCCCGAGTATCGGGCTGGGGCACAATGAGCAGTTCTTC.

The chain combines TRBV27 with TRBJ1-4; the D gene is possibly TRBD1 (5 bases). V was trimmed by 3 bases and J by 8 bases, leaving 13 bases between them. The length of the CDR3 is 14 residues. Per germline, CDR1 MNHEY and CDR2 SMNVEV (reference sequence). The CDR3 DNA follows: TGTGCCAGCAGTTTCTCCGACAGTGGGGAAAAACTGTTTTTT. It is translated as CASSFSDSGEKLFF. The variable domain in full, completed from reference TRBV27 and TRBJ1-4, reads EAQVTQNPRYLITVTGKKLTVTCSQNMNHEYMSWYRQDPGLGLRQIYYSMNVEVTDKGDVPEGYKVSRKEKRNFPLILESPSPNQTSLYFCASSFSDSGEKLFFGSGTQLSVL.

The chain uses TRBV10-2 and TRBJ2-1, with 12 bases that match TRBD2. Per the germline V gene, CDR1 is WSHSY and CDR2 is SAAADI. The V segment lost 10 bases and the J segment 6 bases; nucleotides outside the gene matches: 10. This CDR3 comprises 15 residues. CDR3 DNA sequence: TGCGCCACCGATACACTAGCGGGGGGTGTCAATGAGCAGTTCTTC. Translating gives CATDTLAGGVNEQFF.

This rearrangement joins TRBV7-9 to TRBJ2-2, with a weak D call TRBD1 (5 bases). Germline CDR1 is SEHNR and CDR2 is FQNEAQ (reference sequence). Trimming pared 6 bases from V and 1 base from J, leaving 12 bases between. CDR3 length: 15 amino acids. The CDR3 sequence: CASSPRQMNTGELFF. The DNA for the CDR3 is TGTGCCAGCAGTCCCCGACAGATGAACACCGGGGAGCTGTTTTTT.

The V and J genes are TRBV24-1 and TRBJ2-5; D possibly corresponds to TRBD1 (6 bases). The CDR3 loop spans 12 amino acids. Trimming left V 7 bases short and J 3 bases short, with 8 bases between. Germline V gene data show CDR1 as KGHDR and CDR2 as SFDVKD. CDR3 loop: CATRDSEETQYF. CDR3 sequence (DNA): TGTGCCACCAGGGACAGCGAAGAGACCCAGTACTTC.

V and J are TRBV4-2 and TRBJ2-1; possibly TRBD1 for D (5 bases). The CDR3 has 15 amino acids. Germline lookup yields CDR1 LGHNA and CDR2 YNFKEQ. Trimming cost V 5 bases and J 8 bases, with 19 bases left between them. Here the CDR3 DNA reads TGTGCCAGCAGCTTCGAGGCAGGGCCTCATGATGAGCAGTTCTTC. Protein product: CASSFEAGPHDEQFF.